Sequencing of this TCR beta chain was carried out in a study of regulatory T cells in long-lasting Graves disease. Study context: Over-5-year antithyroid drug use with positive TSH receptor antibodies defined persistent Graves' disease in the study. General study findings and limits: Persistent disease favored TRBV28, TRBJ1-2 and TRBJ2-5.

This clonotype was seen ten or more times. The antigen is unknown. Assembly of TCR beta libraries relied on iRepertoire HTBI primers together with Arm-PCR of CDR3 regions. TCRdb re-called the multiplex PCR reads with MiXCR, one entry per CDR3 protein. The data show about 430,000 distinct CDR3 sequences, with 20% to 25% seen just once and 13% to 15% held by the top ten. CDR1 MDHEN and CDR2 SYDVKM come from the germline V gene. V was clipped by 3 bases and J by 5 bases; unmatched bases: 22. The CDR3 contains 20 residues. Time point described: persistent/refractory GD, antithyroid drugs over 5 years with positive TRAb. Generation of the TCR library employed RNA extracted from PBMCs. Patients of an endocrinology department in Xi'an, China, were included.

Sequenced here: peripheral blood mononuclear cells (PBMCs), sampled when the disease was refractory, from a patient treated with antithyroid drugs. The TCR was taken from a female donor with Graves disease. The J gene is TRBJ2-7, the V gene TRBV28, with TRBD2 matching over 10 bases. As DNA, the CDR3 is TGTGCCAGCAGTTTCCCTAGCCTCAGCGGGAGGGCCAACGTTTTCAACGAGCAGTACTTC. Amino acids: CASSFPSLSGRANVFNEQYF.